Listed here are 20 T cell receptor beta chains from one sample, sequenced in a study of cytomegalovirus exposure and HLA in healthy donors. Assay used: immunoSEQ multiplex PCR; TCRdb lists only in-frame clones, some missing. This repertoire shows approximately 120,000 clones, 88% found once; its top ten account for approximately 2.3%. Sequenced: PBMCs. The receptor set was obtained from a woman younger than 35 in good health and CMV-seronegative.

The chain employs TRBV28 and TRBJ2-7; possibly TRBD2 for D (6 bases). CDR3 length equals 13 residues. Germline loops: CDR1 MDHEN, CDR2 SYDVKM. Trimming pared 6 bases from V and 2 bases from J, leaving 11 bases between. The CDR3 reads CASRPGGAYEQYF. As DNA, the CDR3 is TGTGCCAGCAGACCCGGGGGTGCCTACGAGCAGTACTTC.

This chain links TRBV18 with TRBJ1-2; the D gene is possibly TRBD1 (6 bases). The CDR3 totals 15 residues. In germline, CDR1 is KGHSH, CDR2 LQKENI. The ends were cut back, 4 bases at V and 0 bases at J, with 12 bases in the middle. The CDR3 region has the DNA TGTGCCAGCTCACACCGGGACACTACTAACTATGGCTACACCTTC. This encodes CASSHRDTTNYGYTF.

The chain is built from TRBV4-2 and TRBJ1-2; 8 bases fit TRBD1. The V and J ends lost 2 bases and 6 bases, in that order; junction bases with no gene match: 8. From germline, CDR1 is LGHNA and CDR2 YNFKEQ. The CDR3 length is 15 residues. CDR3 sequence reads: CASSQTGGITDGYTF. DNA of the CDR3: TGTGCCAGCAGCCAAACAGGGGGAATAACGGATGGCTACACCTTC.

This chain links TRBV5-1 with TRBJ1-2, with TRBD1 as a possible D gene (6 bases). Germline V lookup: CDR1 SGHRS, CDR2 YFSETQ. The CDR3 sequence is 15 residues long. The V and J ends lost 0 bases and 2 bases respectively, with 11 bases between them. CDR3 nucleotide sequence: TGCGCCAGCAGCTTGGGGGCCGGACAGAACTATGGCTACACCTTC. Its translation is CASSLGAGQNYGYTF.

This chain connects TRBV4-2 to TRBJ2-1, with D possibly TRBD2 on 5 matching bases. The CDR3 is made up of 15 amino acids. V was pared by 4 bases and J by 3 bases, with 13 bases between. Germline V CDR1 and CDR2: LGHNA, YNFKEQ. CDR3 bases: TGTGCCAGCAGCCCGGCACCCGGAGGCTACAATGAGCAGTTCTTC. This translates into CASSPAPGGYNEQFF.

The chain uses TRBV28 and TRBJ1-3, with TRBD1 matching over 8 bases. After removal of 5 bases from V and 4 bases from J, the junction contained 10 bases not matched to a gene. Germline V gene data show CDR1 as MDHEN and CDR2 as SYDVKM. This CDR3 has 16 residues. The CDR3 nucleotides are TGTGCCAGCAGTCTTCCCGGGACAGGATCCGGAAACACCATATATTTT. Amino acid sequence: CASSLPGTGSGNTIYF.

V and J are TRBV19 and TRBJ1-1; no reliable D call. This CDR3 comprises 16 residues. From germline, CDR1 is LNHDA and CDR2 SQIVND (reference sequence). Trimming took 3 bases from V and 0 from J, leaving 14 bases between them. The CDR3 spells CASSIPPPRVNTEAFF. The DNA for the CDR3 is TGTGCCAGTAGTATCCCACCCCCAAGAGTGAACACTGAAGCTTTCTTT. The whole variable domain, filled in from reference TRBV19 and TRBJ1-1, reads DGGITQSPKYLFRKEGQNVTLSCEQNLNHDAMYWYRQDPGQGLRLIYYSQIVNDFQKGDIAEGYSVSREKKESFPLTVTSAQKNPTAFYLCASSIPPPRVNTEAFFGQGTRLTVV.

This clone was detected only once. For the CDR3, the DNA is TGTGCCAGCAGTCTGGGGGCCTCGGGGTCTTTCTTT. Translated: CASSLGASGSFF. This chain joins TRBV7-9 and TRBJ1-1, with TRBD1 as a possible D gene (6 bases). V was cut by 6 bases and J by 12 bases, with 17 bases left in between. Per germline, CDR1 SEHNR and CDR2 FQNEAQ (reference sequence). The CDR3 contains 12 residues.

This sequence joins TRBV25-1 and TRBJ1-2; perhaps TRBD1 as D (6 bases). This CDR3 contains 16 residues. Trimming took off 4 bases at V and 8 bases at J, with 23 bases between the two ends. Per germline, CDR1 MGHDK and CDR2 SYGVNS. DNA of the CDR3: TGTGCCAGCAGTGGCTACCGGGACAATGATCTTCTGGGCTACACCTTC. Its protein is CASSGYRDNDLLGYTF.

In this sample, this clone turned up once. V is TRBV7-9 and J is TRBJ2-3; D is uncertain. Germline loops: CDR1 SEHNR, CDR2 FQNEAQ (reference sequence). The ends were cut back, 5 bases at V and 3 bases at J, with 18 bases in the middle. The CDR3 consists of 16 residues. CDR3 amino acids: CASSPQGAPWTDTQYF. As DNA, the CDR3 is TGTGCCAGCAGCCCCCAAGGAGCCCCTTGGACAGATACGCAGTATTTT.

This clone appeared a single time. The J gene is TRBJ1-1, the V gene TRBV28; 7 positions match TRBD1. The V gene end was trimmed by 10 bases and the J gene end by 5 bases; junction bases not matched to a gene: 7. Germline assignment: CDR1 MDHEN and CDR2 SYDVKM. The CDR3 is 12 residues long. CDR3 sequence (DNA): TGTGCCATCGACAGGGTTGGAACTGAAGCTTTCTTT. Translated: CAIDRVGTEAFF.

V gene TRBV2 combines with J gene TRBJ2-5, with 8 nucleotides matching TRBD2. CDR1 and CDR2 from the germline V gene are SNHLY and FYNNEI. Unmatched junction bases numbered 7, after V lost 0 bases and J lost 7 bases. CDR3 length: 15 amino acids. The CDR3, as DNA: TGTGCCAGCAGTGAAGCCCCGGGACTAGTCGGGACCCAGTACTTC. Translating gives CASSEAPGLVGTQYF.

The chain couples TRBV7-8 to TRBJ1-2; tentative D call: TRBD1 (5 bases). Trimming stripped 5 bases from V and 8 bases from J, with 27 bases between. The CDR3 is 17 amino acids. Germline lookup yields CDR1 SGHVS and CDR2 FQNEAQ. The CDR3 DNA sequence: TGTGCCAGCAGCGTTGGCCAAAGGGTCAGGGAAGGAGAGGGCTACACCTTC. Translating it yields CASSVGQRVREGEGYTF.

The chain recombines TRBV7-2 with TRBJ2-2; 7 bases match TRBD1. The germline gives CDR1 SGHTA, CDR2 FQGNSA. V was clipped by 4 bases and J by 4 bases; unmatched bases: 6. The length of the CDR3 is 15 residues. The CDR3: CASSSQGLGTGELFF. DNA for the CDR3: TGTGCCAGCAGCTCACAGGGGTTGGGCACCGGGGAGCTGTTTTTT.

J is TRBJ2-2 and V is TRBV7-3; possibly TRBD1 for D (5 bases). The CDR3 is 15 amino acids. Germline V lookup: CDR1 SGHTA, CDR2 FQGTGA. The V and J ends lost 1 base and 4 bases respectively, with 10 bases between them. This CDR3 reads CASSLKQAGTGELFF. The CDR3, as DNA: TGTGCCAGCAGCTTAAAACAGGCCGGCACCGGGGAGCTGTTTTTT.

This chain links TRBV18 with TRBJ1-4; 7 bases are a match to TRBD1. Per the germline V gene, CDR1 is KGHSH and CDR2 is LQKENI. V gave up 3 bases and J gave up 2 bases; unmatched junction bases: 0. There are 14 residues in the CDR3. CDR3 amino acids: CASSPGQTNEKLFF. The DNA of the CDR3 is TGTGCCAGCTCACCGGGACAGACTAATGAAAAACTGTTTTTT.

CDR3 region: CASSSQQGRGTEAFF. In nucleotides, the CDR3 is TGCGCCAGCAGCTCCCAACAGGGACGCGGCACTGAAGCTTTCTTT. J is TRBJ1-1 and V is TRBV5-1, with D possibly TRBD1 on 6 matching bases. This CDR3 is 15 amino acids long. V lost 3 bases, J lost 4 bases, and 16 bases lay in between. Germline CDR1 SGHRS, CDR2 YFSETQ.

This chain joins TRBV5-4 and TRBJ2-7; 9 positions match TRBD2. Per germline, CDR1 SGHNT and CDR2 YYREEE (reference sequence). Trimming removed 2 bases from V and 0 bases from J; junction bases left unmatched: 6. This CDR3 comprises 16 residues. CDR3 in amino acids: CASSFGVAGASYEQYF. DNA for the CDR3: TGTGCCAGCAGCTTTGGGGTAGCGGGGGCCTCCTACGAGCAGTACTTC.

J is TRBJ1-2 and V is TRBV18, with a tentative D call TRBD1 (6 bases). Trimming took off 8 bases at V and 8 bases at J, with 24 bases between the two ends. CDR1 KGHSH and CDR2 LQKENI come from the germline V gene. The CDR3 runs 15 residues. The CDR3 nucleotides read TGTGCCAGCGCCGAATCCACAGGGCGCCCTGCCGGCTACACCTTC. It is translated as CASAESTGRPAGYTF.

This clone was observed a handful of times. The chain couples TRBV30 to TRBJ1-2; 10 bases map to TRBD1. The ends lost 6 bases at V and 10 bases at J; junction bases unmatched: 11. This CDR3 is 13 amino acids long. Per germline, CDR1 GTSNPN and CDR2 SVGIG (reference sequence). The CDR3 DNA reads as TGTGCCTGTAGTACCGGGACAGGGGATTCCTACACCTTC. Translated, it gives CACSTGTGDSYTF. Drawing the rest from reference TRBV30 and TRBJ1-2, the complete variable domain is SQTIHQWPATLVQPVGSPLSLECTVEGTSNPNLYWYRQAAGRGLQLLFYSVGIGQISSEVPQNLSASRPQDRQFILSSKKLLLSDSGFYLCACSTGTGDSYTFGSGTRLTVV.